These 32 T cell receptor beta chains were sequenced from one sample in a study of glioma-infiltrating T cells. The iRepertoire nested amplicon-rescue multiplex PCR amplified TCR alpha and beta CDR3s from RNA. TCRdb processed the multiplex PCR reads anew with MiXCR; each CDR3 protein has one entry. Here the sample spans under 130,000 distinct CDR3 sequences, less than 30% being singletons. The sample was glioma tissue, nonneoplastic brain tissue, or PBMCs (not recorded which). The receptor source for this set is a human donor with low-grade glioma or glioblastoma, undergoing nonglioma brain surgery, or in good health (not recorded which).

This clonotype occurred many times. V usage is TRBV27 and J usage is TRBJ1-2; 7 bases agree with TRBD1. CDR1 MNHEY and CDR2 SMNVEV come from the germline V gene (reference sequence). With V trimmed by 6 bases and J by 9 bases, 7 bases remained unmatched. The CDR3 sequence is 12 residues long. The CDR3 loop reads CASRSGTASYTF. The CDR3 nucleotides are TGTGCCAGCAGAAGTGGGACAGCCAGCTACACCTTC.

In the case of this clonotype: One base away lies a much larger clone, so this may be a sequencing read error. The chain recombines TRBV7-2 with TRBJ2-5; D might be TRBD1 (5 bases). Trimming stripped 6 bases from V and 4 bases from J, with 15 bases between. The CDR3 length is 14 residues. CDR1 is SGHTA, CDR2 FQGNSA, per germline. This CDR3 reads CASRHFGRGETQYF. The CDR3 DNA follows: TGTGCCAGCAGACATTTCGGAAGGGGAGAGACCCAGTACTTC.

CDR3 DNA: TGCAGCGTTGAAGATCCCCTAGCGGGCTCCTACAATGAGCAGTTCTTC. As protein: CSVEDPLAGSYNEQFF. The chain links TRBV29-1 to TRBJ2-1, with 8 nucleotides matching TRBD2. Trimming removed 0 bases from V and 0 bases from J; junction bases left unmatched: 4. Germline CDR1 SQVTM, CDR2 ANQGSEA. The CDR3 covers 16 residues.

The rearrangement uses TRBV10-3 and TRBJ1-3; no clear D gene. The CDR3 is 15 residues long. V lost 10 bases to trimming and J lost 1 base, with 17 bases between them. Germline-derived CDR1 and CDR2 are ENHRY and SYGVKD. DNA for the CDR3: TGTGCCACCCATCAAGGACCGAGGTCTGGAAACACCATATATTTT. It is translated as CATHQGPRSGNTIYF.

The chain couples TRBV11-1 to TRBJ2-5; D is possibly TRBD2 (6 bases). Germline V CDR1 and CDR2: SGHAT, FQDESV (reference sequence). The V gene lost 3 bases and the J gene lost 5 bases, with 16 bases spanning the gap. The CDR3 has 15 residues. CDR3 DNA: TGTGCCAGCAGCTTGGAGGTGTTGAGCGGGGAGACCCAGTACTTC. As protein: CASSLEVLSGETQYF.

This clonotype was seen a few times. The V call is TRBV19, the J call TRBJ1-1; D is unresolved. The CDR3 sequence is 15 residues long. Germline V CDR1 and CDR2: LNHDA, SQIVND (reference sequence). Deletions cut 4 bases from V and 3 bases from J, with 15 bases between. The CDR3: CASSKGPQADTEAFF. CDR3 bases: TGTGCCAGTAGTAAAGGGCCCCAGGCGGACACTGAAGCTTTCTTT.

This clonotype occurred a few times. V gene TRBV3-1 combines with J gene TRBJ2-5; 8 bases map to TRBD2. The CDR3 spans 17 residues. Germline lookup yields CDR1 LGHDT and CDR2 YNNKEL (reference sequence). The trim removed 0 bases at V and 2 bases at J, leaving 8 bases unmatched. The CDR3 sequence: CASSQDPSGGLQETQYF. Here the CDR3 DNA reads TGTGCCAGCAGCCAAGATCCTTCGGGGGGGTTACAAGAGACCCAGTACTTC.

Regarding this clonotype: The junction departs from the called germline gene at one end, perhaps through a read error. This chain connects TRBV29-1 to TRBJ1-2; 7 nucleotides agree with TRBD1. Germline V lookup: CDR1 SQVTM, CDR2 ANQGSEA. The CDR3 covers 11 residues. The CDR3: CSVLQRGGYAF. CDR3 nucleotide sequence: TGCAGCGTACTCCAACGAGGGGGCTACGCCTTC.

This clonotype has just a few counts. The V and J genes are TRBV12-3 or TRBV12-4 and TRBJ1-1; 10 bases match TRBD1. With 6 bases clipped from V and 3 bases from J, the junction kept 10 bases outside the gene matches. The CDR3 sequence is 16 residues long. CDR3 loop: CASSRGLGTGDTEAFF. The DNA for the CDR3 is TGTGCCAGCAGCCGAGGGCTAGGGACAGGGGACACTGAAGCTTTCTTT.

This clonotype has at least ten counts. The chain is built from TRBV20-1 and TRBJ2-1; perhaps TRBD2 as D (5 bases). V was trimmed by 8 bases and J by 0 bases, leaving 11 bases between them. The CDR3 has 13 amino acids. Germline loops: CDR1 DFQATT, CDR2 SNEGSKA (reference sequence). The CDR3 spells CSLYGISYNEQFF. The CDR3, as DNA: TGCAGTCTTTACGGGATCTCCTACAATGAGCAGTTCTTC.

Here the CDR3 reads CASGPTDGLNQPQHF. Here the CDR3 DNA reads TGTGCCAGCGGACCTACGGACGGACTCAATCAGCCCCAGCATTTT. The chain couples TRBV9 to TRBJ1-5; no firm D call. The V gene's germline CDR1 is SGDLS and CDR2 YYNGEE. V dropped 7 bases and J dropped 3 bases, with 17 bases sitting between them. The CDR3 has 15 amino acids.

There are many counts of this clonotype. This chain joins TRBV7-6 and TRBJ2-2; D unclear. CDR3 length: 12 residues. Germline V lookup: CDR1 SGHVS, CDR2 FNYEAQ. V lost 5 bases to trimming and J lost 6 bases, with 7 bases between them. For the CDR3, the DNA is TGTGCCAGCAGCCACGGAGCCGGGGAGCTGTTTTTT. Amino acid sequence: CASSHGAGELFF.

The V call is TRBV12-3 or TRBV12-4, the J call TRBJ1-5, with D maybe TRBD1 (5 bases). V was pared by 5 bases and J by 3 bases, with 17 bases between. CDR3 length: 16 amino acids. The chain's CDR3 is CASSSQTVIINQPQHF. The CDR3 DNA reads TGTGCCAGCAGTAGCCAGACAGTAATTATCAATCAGCCCCAGCATTTT.

The table lists this clonotype with a few counts. V usage is TRBV5-1 and J usage is TRBJ2-3; 13 bases fit TRBD2. V was pared by 2 bases and J by 7 bases, with 7 bases of the junction left unmatched. The CDR3 has 16 residues. The germline gives CDR1 SGHRS, CDR2 YFSETQ. The CDR3 coding sequence is TGCGCCAGCAGCTTCCGACTAGCGGGGGGAGAATATACGCAGTATTTT. Translation: CASSFRLAGGEYTQYF.

J is TRBJ2-7 and V is TRBV4-1; 15 nucleotides line up with TRBD2. Germline loops: CDR1 MGHRA, CDR2 YSYEKL. The CDR3 has 15 residues. The V gene end was trimmed by 6 bases and the J gene end by 5 bases; junction bases not matched to a gene: 5. CDR3 sequence reads: CASSGLAGGYNEQYF. In DNA form, the CDR3 reads TGCGCCAGCAGTGGACTAGCGGGGGGGTACAACGAGCAGTACTTC.

Comments on this clonotype: One base away lies a much larger clone, so this may be a sequencing read error. The chain recombines TRBV28 with TRBJ1-1, with 8 bases fitting TRBD1. The CDR3 sequence is 15 residues long. V dropped 7 bases and J dropped 5; count of bases not matched to a gene: 12. Germline V gene lookup returns CDR1 MDHEN and CDR2 SYDVKM. CDR3 DNA sequence: TGTGCCAGCACAGGGGCAGGGGGCCCGAAAACTGAAGCTTTCTTT. Protein: CASTGAGGPKTEAFF.

The V and J genes are TRBV12-3 or TRBV12-4 and TRBJ1-1; 8 bases agree with TRBD1. The V and J ends lost 6 bases and 2 bases, in that order; junction bases with no gene match: 5. The CDR3 is made up of 14 amino acids. The CDR3 here is CASSATGVNTEAFF. The DNA of the CDR3 is TGTGCCAGCAGCGCGACAGGGGTTAACACTGAAGCTTTCTTT.

This clonotype was seen a few times. This chain connects TRBV29-1 to TRBJ1-2, with TRBD1 as a possible D gene (5 bases). CDR1 and CDR2 from the germline V gene are SQVTM and ANQGSEA. Trimming left V 6 bases short and J 1 base short, with 12 bases between. The length of the CDR3 is 13 residues. CDR3 DNA sequence: TGCAGCGTCTGGCAGGGAGTTAACTATGGCTACACCTTC. This codes for CSVWQGVNYGYTF. Variable domain in full (rest from reference TRBV29-1 and TRBJ1-2): SAVISQKPSRDICQRGTSLTIQCQVDSQVTMMFWYRQQPGQSLTLIATANQGSEATYESGFVIDKFPISRPNLTFSTLTVSNMSPEDSSIYLCSVWQGVNYGYTFGSGTRLTVV.

Worth noting for this clonotype: A much larger clone lies one base from this, so it may be a read error. The CDR3 reads CSAREGGQSQHF. The CDR3 DNA reads TGCAGTGCTAGGGAAGGGGGTCAGTCCCAGCATTTT. J is TRBJ1-5 and V is TRBV20-1; perhaps TRBD1 as D (6 bases). The CDR3 is 12 amino acids. Per the germline V gene, CDR1 is DFQATT and CDR2 is SNEGSKA (reference sequence).

This chain uses TRBV19 with TRBJ1-6; no clear D gene. Germline V gene sequence: CDR1 LNHDA, CDR2 SQIVND (reference sequence). Trimming pared 4 bases from V and 8 bases from J, leaving 12 bases between. The CDR3 totals 14 residues. The CDR3 here is CASSNQGFDSPLHF. The CDR3, as DNA: TGTGCCAGTAGTAATCAAGGGTTTGATTCACCCCTCCACTTT.

This clonotype turned up a few times. The chain combines TRBV6-6 with TRBJ1-5; TRBD1 agrees at 8 bases. The trim removed 0 bases at V and 7 bases at J, leaving 8 bases unmatched. Germline loops: CDR1 MNHNY, CDR2 SVGAGI (reference sequence). The CDR3 is 16 residues long. In nucleotides, the CDR3 is TGTGCCAGCAGTTACTCGTCCAGGGGGCATCAACAGCCCCAGCATTTT. Translated, it gives CASSYSSRGHQQPQHF.

This clonotype has a count of ten or more. The chain has TRBV20-1 and TRBJ2-1; 7 nucleotides align to TRBD1. Germline values: CDR1 DFQATT, CDR2 SNEGSKA (reference sequence). CDR3 length: 12 amino acids. J gave up 10 bases and V 3 bases, and 6 bases lay outside the gene matches. The CDR3 DNA reads as TGCAGTGCTAGCCGAGACAGGGTCGAGCAGTTCTTC. Translated: CSASRDRVEQFF.

This clonotype showed up many times. The rearrangement joins TRBV6-1 to TRBJ2-7; 10 bases align to TRBD1. CDR1 is MNHNS, CDR2 SASEGT, per germline. With 5 bases clipped from V and 6 bases from J, the junction kept 7 bases outside the gene matches. The length of the CDR3 is 14 residues. The CDR3 DNA reads as TGTGCCAGCAGTAAGGGGACAGGGGACGGCGAGCAGTACTTC. It encodes CASSKGTGDGEQYF.

In regard to this clonotype: A much larger clone differs by one base, so this may be a read error. The V and J genes are TRBV28 and TRBJ2-5; TRBD1 might be the D (7 bases). The J call is in doubt because the DNA end fits TRBJ2-7 better. The CDR3 loop spans 14 amino acids. Germline loops: CDR1 MDHEN, CDR2 SYDVKM. The CDR3 reads CAISQGDSSYEQYF. CDR3 nucleotide sequence: TGTGCCATCTCGCAGGGGGACTCTTCCTACGAGCAGTACTTC.

At least ten counts were recorded for this clonotype. The chain joins TRBV15 to TRBJ1-6; D possibly corresponds to TRBD1 (5 bases). V was shortened by 0 bases and J by 9 bases, with 12 bases between the two germline ends. The CDR3 sequence is 15 residues long. The V gene's germline CDR1 is LNHNV and CDR2 YYDKDF (reference sequence). CDR3 residues: CATSRDPGWISPLHF. For the CDR3, the DNA is TGTGCCACCAGCAGAGATCCAGGGTGGATTTCACCCCTCCACTTT.

In this sample, this clonotype turned up once. The V and J genes are TRBV13 and TRBJ1-1, with D hard to call. The CDR3 is 15 amino acids. Trimming shortened V by 1 base and J by 1 base, and 10 bases separated the two germline ends. Germline V CDR1 and CDR2: PRHDT, FYEKMQ (reference sequence). DNA of the CDR3: TGTGCCAGCAGCTTAGTCCGGCGGGGGAACACTGAAGCTTTCTTT. Its translation: CASSLVRRGNTEAFF.

This clonotype was observed a few times. The chain couples TRBV11-2 to TRBJ2-3, with D unresolved. V dropped 2 bases and J dropped 6 bases, with 3 bases sitting between them. The CDR3 is made up of 11 amino acids. Looked up from germline, CDR1 is SGHAT and CDR2 is FQNNGV. DNA for the CDR3: TGTGCCAGCAGCTTAAAGGATACGCAGTATTTT. Encoded protein: CASSLKDTQYF. Using reference TRBV11-2 and TRBJ2-3 for the parts outside the CDR3, the full variable domain is EAGVAQSPRYKIIEKRQSVAFWCNPISGHATLYWYQQILGQGPKLLIQFQNNGVVDDSQLPKDRFSAERLKGVDSTLKIQPAKLEDSAVYLCASSLKDTQYFGPGTRLTVL.

This clonotype appeared many times. The chain employs TRBV4-3 and TRBJ1-1; D remains ambiguous. The germline CDR1 and CDR2 sequences are LGHNA and YSLEER. The CDR3 is 14 amino acids. V lost 1 base and J lost 0, with 6 bases in between. The CDR3 is CASSQVRLNTEAFF. CDR3 in DNA: TGCGCCAGCAGCCAAGTACGGTTGAACACTGAAGCTTTCTTT.

Of note for this clonotype: Possible read error: a much larger clone is one base away. The V call is TRBV6-5, the J call TRBJ1-5; 11 nucleotides match TRBD1. CDR3 length equals 15 residues. The germline V gene encodes CDR1 MNHEY and CDR2 SVGAGI. The DNA for the CDR3 is TGTGCCAGCACGCGGGGACAGGGGGGAAATCAGCCCAAGCATTTT. Translating gives CASTRGQGGNQPKHF.

In its sample, this clonotype was seen many times. This chain links TRBV11-2 with TRBJ1-5, with no clear D. Germline V gene sequence: CDR1 SGHAT, CDR2 FQNNGV. CDR3 length: 13 amino acids. The V end lost 0 bases, the J end lost 6 bases, and 6 bases lay between the germline ends. This CDR3 is CASSLDMGQPQHF. CDR3 bases: TGTGCCAGCAGCTTAGACATGGGTCAGCCCCAGCATTTT.

The rearrangement joins TRBV7-8 to TRBJ2-7; no clear D gene. Trimming pared 4 bases from V and 3 bases from J, leaving 10 bases between. Germline CDR1 SGHVS, CDR2 FQNEAQ. This CDR3 comprises 13 residues. The CDR3 spells CASSSRPIYEQYF. CDR3 coding DNA: TGTGCCAGCAGCTCCAGACCCATCTACGAGCAGTACTTC.

As concerns this clonotype: A read error is possible here, since a much larger clone lies one base away. This chain links TRBV28 with TRBJ1-3, with D possibly being TRBD1 (5 bases). Germline assignment: CDR1 MDHEN and CDR2 SYDVKM. Trimming removed 9 bases from V and 4 bases from J, with 22 bases in between. The CDR3 is 16 residues long. The DNA for the CDR3 is TGTGCCAGAAGTCCCCGGGGATCAGGGTTCGGAAACACCATATATTTT. Translated, it gives CARSPRGSGFGNTIYF.